This TCR beta chain was observed in a study of blood T cell repertoires in COVID-19 (TCRdb year 2020). A note on the overall study: Samples covering the acute and convalescent phases of COVID-19 were provided by collaborators in the United States, Italy and Spain. A freely available public database, intended as a resource for researchers studying the immune response to SARS-CoV-2, is where the repertoires were released. The samples were drawn from two sources: the first 160 participants of the ongoing ImmuneRACE study, and 1,254 subjects contributed by 6 global collaborators. Subjects who had been exposed to COVID-19, were actively infected with it, or had recovered from it provided the deeply sampled blood TCRbeta repertoires that made up the dataset. The prospective study material was composed of cDNA or gDNA derived from T cells, B-cell-depleted T cells, or PBMCs. The sample metadata nearly always contained a de-identified subject ID, COVID-19 status, age in years and sex. HLA class I and class II types, where available, came from metadata supplied by the sample provider rather than from assay-based typing.

The collaborating institutions used their own protocols to collect whole blood in K2EDTA tubes. Collaborator samples were shipped for TCRbeta analysis as frozen whole blood, isolated PBMCs, or DNA extracted from either sample type. TCRbeta CDR3 regions were amplified from genomic DNA using the immunoSEQ Assay, a bias-controlled multiplex PCR. As for the original processing: The number of nucleated cells in each sample was estimated by amplification of reference gene primers within the assay. To quantify the absolute abundance of each unique TCRbeta CDR3 rearrangement, sequence reads were collapsed and filtered. Productive Simpson clonality was computed per sample as the square root of Simpson's diversity index over productive rearrangements. TCRdb took this table from immuneACCESS and kept in-frame rearrangements with V and J called. Such tables lack part of the clones; where checked against another copy, unresolved V genes explain under half of the gap, and the rest is unexplained. The V and J calls and clone size come from that table; D and trimming were worked out from the DNA. The sample has tens of thousands of clones on record, 70% to 90% of them singletons. Jointly, the top ten make up 4.8% of the sample.

V ends up 4 bases short and J 3 bases short, with an unmatched junction base count of 7. CDR1 and CDR2, per the germline V gene, are KGHDR and SFDVKD. Its CDR3 holds 15 amino acids, cysteine through phenylalanine. The sequence is cut down to CDR3 DNA, 45 bases in frame from base 1. A remark on this clone: No antigen is known for it. The input lacks base qualities; no much larger clone sits a single base away.

Results and caveats for the whole study, not just this receptor: How much clinical and demographic metadata was included differed by source and by participant, and the metadata was provided uncurated.

The rearrangement combines TRBV24-1 with TRBJ1-1, and TRBD1 aligns with 7 junction nucleotides. The sample was peripheral blood. The source of this sequence is a human donor in a cohort sampled during active COVID-19. The DNA reads as follows: TGTGCCACCAGTGACGCCGGGACAGCCGACACTGAAGCTTTCTTT. Its protein product is CATSDAGTADTEAFF.